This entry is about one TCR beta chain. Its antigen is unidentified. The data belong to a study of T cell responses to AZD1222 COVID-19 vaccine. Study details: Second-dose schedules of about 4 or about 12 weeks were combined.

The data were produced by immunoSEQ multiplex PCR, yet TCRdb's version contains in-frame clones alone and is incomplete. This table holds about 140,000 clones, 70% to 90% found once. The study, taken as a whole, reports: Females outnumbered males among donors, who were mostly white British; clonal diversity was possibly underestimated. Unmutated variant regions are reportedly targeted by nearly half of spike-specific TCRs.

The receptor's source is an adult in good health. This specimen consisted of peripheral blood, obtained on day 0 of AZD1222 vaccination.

The DNA of the CDR3 is TGTGCCAGCAGTGACTCGGACGGCAGCTCCTACAATGAGCAGTTCTTC. Amino acids: CASSDSDGSSYNEQFF. The rearrangement joins TRBV6-4 to TRBJ2-1; D not certain. The germline CDR1 and CDR2 sequences are MRHNA and SNTAGT. The V and J ends lost 0 bases and 0 bases respectively, with 9 bases between them. The CDR3 totals 16 residues.